Listed below are T cell receptor beta chains from one sample, sequenced in a study of early T cells in non-severe SARS-CoV-2 infection. Each CDR3 protein is one row after TCRdb ran MiXCR on the 5' RACE reads. The sample carries roughly 38,000 distinct CDR3 sequences, around 5.4% recorded once. The sample was whole blood, taken at baseline. These receptors came from an adult who was a healthcare worker with PCR-confirmed SARS-CoV-2 infection or an uninfected control (not recorded which). Both conserved end residues are part of each CDR3. D genes are given only for firm matches. Clone size is given for some rows only: seen once, a few or many times, or a class if the clone is expanded.

>many|TRBV20-1|15|TRBJ1-1|NA
TGCAGTGCTAGTTCGAGACAGACCATGAACACTGAAGCTTTCTTT
CSASSRQTMNTEAFF
>many|TRBV19|15|TRBJ2-3|TRBD1
TGTGCCAGTAGTACGGGACAGGGGGTACCAGATACGCAGTATTTT
CASSTGQGVPDTQYF
>medium-sized|TRBV27|16|TRBJ1-4|NA
TGTGCCAGTAAACGGCCAGGGAGTTTCCGGGACGAAAAACTGTTTTTT
CASKRPGSFRDEKLFF
>many|TRBV5-5|16|TRBJ1-1|NA
TGTGCCAGCAGCTTAATTTTGGCGCGTCAGAACACTGAAGCTTTCTTT
CASSLILARQNTEAFF
>NA|TRBV20-1|13|TRBJ2-5|TRBD2
TGCAGTGCTAGATCATTCGCGGGAGCGACCCAGTACTTC
CSARSFAGATQYF
>many|TRBV2|14|TRBJ1-5|NA
TGTGCCAGCAGTGAAGGGGCCCCCAATCAGCCCCAGCATTTT
CASSEGAPNQPQHF
>many|TRBV20-1|12|TRBJ2-7|NA
TGCAGTGCTAGTAACGGGTGGGACGAGCAGTACTTC
CSASNGWDEQYF
>NA|TRBV6-6|14|TRBJ2-2|TRBD2
TGTGCCAGCAGTTACCGGCGGGAGTTCGGGGAGCTGTTTTTT
CASSYRREFGELFF
>NA|TRBV10-2|14|TRBJ2-7|NA
TGCGCCAGCAGTGGGACCGATTCTTCCTACGAGCAGTACTTC
CASSGTDSSYEQYF
>NA|TRBV7-2|11|TRBJ2-1|NA
TGTGCCAGCAGCCAGAGGACGGTGAAGTTCTTC
CASSQRTVKFF
>NA|TRBV5-6|15|TRBJ2-7|TRBD2
TGTGCCAGCAGCTTGCGCGGGACTAGCGCGGGCGAGCAGTACTTC
CASSLRGTSAGEQYF
>many|TRBV12-3/TRBV12-4|13|TRBJ2-7|NA
TGTGCCAGCAGTTTAGGGGGAAGGAACGAGCAGTACTTC
CASSLGGRNEQYF
>few|TRBV6-4|13|TRBJ2-2|NA
TGTGCCAGCAGTAAGACAAACACCGGGGAGCTGTTTTTT
CASSKTNTGELFF
>many|TRBV20-1|17|TRBJ2-1|TRBD2
TGCAGTGCTAGAGATCCTAAGACTAGCGGGATTTTCAATGAGCAGTTCTTC
CSARDPKTSGIFNEQFF
>NA|TRBV18|15|TRBJ1-1|NA
TGTGCCAGCTCACCACCCAAGGGAGTGAACACTGAAGCTTTCTTT
CASSPPKGVNTEAFF
>many|TRBV30|11|TRBJ1-6|NA
TGTGCCTGGAGAGAGGGCGCACCCCTCCACTTT
CAWREGAPLHF
>many|TRBV7-3|14|TRBJ2-4|TRBD1
TGTGCCAGCAGCCGACAGGGCTCCAAAAACATTCAGTACTTC
CASSRQGSKNIQYF
>NA|TRBV9|14|TRBJ2-7|NA
TGTGCCAGCAGCGTCCAGGGGAGCTCCTACGAGCAGTACTTC
CASSVQGSSYEQYF
>many|TRBV7-9|13|TRBJ1-1|NA
TGTGCCAGCAGCCCGGCAGGAGCTGATACAGCTTTCTTT
CASSPAGADTAFF
>many|TRBV12-3/TRBV12-4|13|TRBJ2-5|NA
TGTGCCAGCAGTTACGGGATGGGAGAGACCCAGTACTTC
CASSYGMGETQYF
>medium-sized|TRBV7-9|14|TRBJ2-3|NA
TGTGCCAGCAGCTTGGTTACCGGCACAGATACGCAGTATTTT
CASSLVTGTDTQYF
>few|TRBV7-4|12|TRBJ2-5|TRBD1
TGTGCCAGCAGTCGGACAGGGGAGACCCAGTACTTC
CASSRTGETQYF
>many|TRBV5-1|14|TRBJ2-7|TRBD1
TGCGCCAGCAGCTCCGGACAGGGGTCCTCCGAGCAGTACTTC
CASSSGQGSSEQYF
>many|TRBV7-6|16|TRBJ2-5|NA
TGTGCCAGCAGCTCATGGACACCCCCGGTGGGAGAGACCCAGTACTTC
CASSSWTPPVGETQYF
>many|TRBV20-1|13|TRBJ2-1|NA
TGCAGTGCTAGATCTGGGGGCGGCAATGAGCAGTTCTTC
CSARSGGGNEQFF
>many|TRBV7-6|15|TRBJ1-1|NA
TGTGCCAGCAGCGCAGACGGGCACCCAGACACTGAAGCTTTCTTT
CASSADGHPDTEAFF
>NA|TRBV7-2|14|TRBJ2-7|NA
TGTGCCAGCAGCGTCGGTGTCAGCCGGTACGAGCAGTACTTC
CASSVGVSRYEQYF
>few|TRBV2|15|TRBJ1-1|TRBD1
TGTGCCAGCAGTGAAGGCGGAACAGGGGGCTATGAAGCTTTCTTT
CASSEGGTGGYEAFF
>many|TRBV7-6|14|TRBJ2-7|TRBD1
TGTGCCAGCAGCGGACCGGGACAGGAATACGAGCAGTACTTC
CASSGPGQEYEQYF